This T cell receptor (beta chain) comes out of a study of cytomegalovirus exposure and HLA in healthy donors (dated by TCRdb to the late 2010s). In terms of the full investigation: An earlier analysis of several hundred of the donors reported about 290 Gb of sequence data and 117 million unique TCR beta sequences from some 180 million T cells. A later analysis re-examined previously published TCR beta repertoires from more than 650 donors and added high-resolution HLA genotyping to investigate patterns of TCR occurrence. In an earlier analysis of a few hundred of the donors, high-throughput TCR beta sequencing was used to judge whether each TCR beta V gene segment behaved as functional or pseudogenic. Donor age, sex, ethnicity and CMV serostatus were collected together with the repertoire data. In a later genetic analysis, genome-wide SNP genotypes for about three fifths of the 666 donors were used, and that subset was treated as a discovery cohort. High-throughput TCR immunosequencing, statistical association of individual TCRs with disease status, and machine learning were combined to predict cytomegalovirus infection status. Roughly five DR-DQ haplotypes were treated as single units for association and clustering because of strong linkage in the cohort. The number of donors typed differed by locus, with roughly 620-630 for A, B, C, DRB1 and DQB1, roughly 520 for DQA1, 600 to 610 for DPA1, and 450 to 480 for DPB1. In addition to the first cohort of 650 to 800 subjects, a separate validation cohort of approximately 110 different subjects was used. The later analysis used no new phenotypic data to find candidate immune exposures, relying instead on TCR beta sequences and their occurrence across donors. Among the roughly 400 genotyped donors, around 81% belonged to the genetic ancestry cluster associated with self-reported Caucasian donors. On average, around 230,000 unique TCR beta nucleotide sequences were sequenced per donor among a few hundred genotyped donors of the cohort, with around 19% of those sequences being non-productive. Approximately 300 gigabases of sequencing data and roughly 80 million unique TCR sequences made up an early release that covered several hundred HLA-typed donors. The study aimed to test whether signatures of past pathogen exposure could be identified by cataloging public T cell receptors. Every discovery cohort repertoire had been produced on one sequencing platform. Class I and class II HLA loci were covered by the typing at four-digit resolution. The T cell repertoires of 666 subjects were profiled by immunosequencing and related to cytomegalovirus serostatus.

Receptor libraries were prepared by the immunoSEQ multiplex PCR assay. A mixture of 60 forward primers for TCR Vbeta segments and 13 reverse primers for TCR Jbeta segments was used in the multiplex PCR. The CDR3 region of rearranged TCR beta genes was amplified from genomic DNA by a multiplex PCR assay. The amplified TCR beta libraries were sequenced on the Illumina HiSeq System as 87-base-pair reads. Per the original workflow: In a later analysis, 80 million or so unique TCR beta chains were counted across the 650 to 700 repertoires, and around 10 million of these chains were shared by at least two donors. A nearest-neighbor algorithm error-corrected the raw reads and collapsed the reads into unique sequences, merging closely related sequences to remove PCR and sequencing errors. Alignment of CDR3 sequences to IMGT reference sequences was used to assign V, D and J gene segments. For a sequence to be retained, at least a six-nucleotide match to both a V gene segment and a J gene segment was required. A rearrangement counted as productive if the CDR3 had no stop codons and remained in frame with V and J, and every other rearrangement counted as non-productive. Following IMGT convention, CDR3 was defined as the stretch from the second conserved V-encoded cysteine up to the conserved J-encoded phenylalanine. The earlier analysis of roughly 590 of the donors excluded any sequence lacking an unambiguous match to a single V gene segment. An earlier analysis of a few hundred of the donors called V segments functional above 56.7% productive rearrangements and segregating when the between-donor standard deviation exceeded 5%. To diagnose cytomegalovirus status from the catalog of TCR beta chain sequences, a statistical classification framework was built. A later analysis assigned V and J genes by comparing TCR nucleotide sequences with IMGT/GENE-DB human TR gene sequences. Using the TCRdist pipeline, a later analysis assigned CDR3 sequences along with most-parsimonious VDJ recombination scenarios. In a later analysis, each TCR beta chain was defined by its CDR3 amino acid sequence together with its V-gene family, and reads without a unique V-gene family were excluded. As a way to deal with suspected cross-contamination and a sequencing artifact, a later analysis dropped approximately 570 nucleotide sequences that were highly shared and had low generation probability. For each public chain, a later analysis derived a clonal expansion index from normalized ranks of inferred template counts within each repertoire. In a later analysis, generation probabilities were computed using a VDJ recombination model fitted to out-of-frame rearrangements, and the results were checked against IGoR. In a later analysis, hypergeometric tests were used to score TCR-TCR, TCR-HLA and TCR-CMV co-occurrence, with a repertoire-size bias correction applied to TCR pairs. A later analysis estimated false discovery rates by permuting HLA or CMV assignments 20 times. In a later analysis, co-occurring TCRs were grouped using DBSCAN, and TCRdist sequence similarity was added for clustering within HLA-allele-positive subsets. Repertoires with fewer than 30,000 or more than 120,000 public chains were left out of co-occurrence clustering, as were roughly five repertoires with anomalous nucleotide sharing. TCRdb mirrors the immuneACCESS table, restricted to in-frame sequences. Some clones are absent from its copies; in checked studies, under half trace to an unresolved V gene, and the reason for the others is unknown. The DNA was the basis for D and trimming; V, J and clone size are from that table. This sample holds over 90,000 clones; roughly four fifths were observed only once. The ten largest clones represent less than 4% of the sample.

From the cysteine up to the phenylalanine, the CDR3 has a length of 18 residues. Only the CDR3 DNA is retained, 54 bases long and in frame from the first base. From V the trimming removes 4 bases and from J it removes 2 bases, while the gene matches leave 8 bases of the junction unaccounted for. In the germline V gene, CDR1 corresponds to SGHRS and CDR2 to YFSETQ. This clone was found once. This receptor's antigen is unknown. Base qualities were left out, and no much larger clone turns up one base away. In total, over 600 healthy bone marrow donors made up the cohort. Cohort members were all nominally healthy when sampled, although unrecorded immune exposures were likely present. The donor tested CMV seronegative and was one of the 352 seronegative cohort members. Each donor provided a peripheral blood sample, and peripheral blood mononuclear cells were used for TCR beta sequencing. The Qiagen DNeasy Blood Extraction Kit was used to extract genomic DNA from the blood cell samples.

Broad study findings and their caveats: A later analysis found that TCR association rates varied across HLA loci, with DRB1 alleles showing the most associated TCRs and HLA-C alleles the fewest. In vitro tests confirmed that a few of the cytomegalovirus-associated TCR beta chains recognize cytomegalovirus antigens. The classifier was reported to diagnose cytomegalovirus status with high specificity and sensitivity in both the original and validation cohorts. A cluster of highly shared sequence variants was judged likely to represent a technical artifact of the sequencing pipeline. The earlier analysis of fewer than 750 of the donors excluded 15 to 20 rarely observed V segments, including chromosome 9 orphons, because counts were too low. A later analysis reported that several top co-occurrence clusters appeared linked to parvovirus B19, influenza, CMV and Epstein-Barr virus. A further reported finding was that TCR beta sequences accurately predicted the HLA-A and HLA-B alleles for most subjects in the first cohort. An earlier analysis of around 600 of the donors showed that most TCR beta V segments appeared in productive rearrangements either about 87% or about 30% of the time, which broadly matched IMGT annotations. CMV serostatus was the only immune exposure information available for the cohort. Correlated functional status among segregating V segments might reflect linkage disequilibrium, but an unknown experimental factor could not be ruled out. In a later genetic analysis, a missense DCLRE1C variant was associated with V-gene and J-gene trimming of TCR beta chains, and the association was replicated in an independent cohort. While some public TCRs were present in many individuals, most TCR sequences turned up only very rarely across donors. The 87-base-pair reads could not distinguish some IMGT-functional V segments, including TRBV6-2 and TRBV6-3, so those segments were excluded. Because some donors lacked HLA typing at each locus, the association tests relied only on the typed subset. In this cohort, only TCR beta chains were sequenced, and detectable features were limited by the absence of alpha or paired-chain data. In a later genetic analysis, fewer N-insertions in productive TCRs were reported among donors in an Asian-associated ancestry cluster than the 666-donor mean. In a later analysis, most CMV-associated TCR beta chains were found to appear HLA-restricted, with HLA associations seemingly driven largely by CMV exposure. When HLA alleles, especially DR and DQ, strongly co-occurred, attributing TCR associations to individual alleles was difficult. According to the authors, the approach could potentially be generalized to other disease states and immunological phenotypes. In a later analysis, HLA-associated TCR beta chains were found to be more clonally expanded and to have lower generation probabilities than equally common non-associated chains. Presence/absence analyses assumed roughly uniform sequencing depth across donors, an assumption that may not hold. In a later analysis, some 17,000 TCR beta sequences were associated with specific HLA alleles at a false discovery rate of 0.05. The study gave a list of some 150 TCR beta chains associated with cytomegalovirus.

The V gene is TRBV5-1 and the J gene is TRBJ2-5; 16 central bases correspond to TRBD2. The receptor was isolated from a man aged 35-49 years in good health and CMV-seronegative. Specimen: PBMCs. The CDR3 protein is CASSAGLAGGLRQETQYF. The sequenced DNA: TGCGCCAGCAGCGCGGGACTAGCGGGGGGGCTGAGGCAAGAGACCCAGTACTTC.